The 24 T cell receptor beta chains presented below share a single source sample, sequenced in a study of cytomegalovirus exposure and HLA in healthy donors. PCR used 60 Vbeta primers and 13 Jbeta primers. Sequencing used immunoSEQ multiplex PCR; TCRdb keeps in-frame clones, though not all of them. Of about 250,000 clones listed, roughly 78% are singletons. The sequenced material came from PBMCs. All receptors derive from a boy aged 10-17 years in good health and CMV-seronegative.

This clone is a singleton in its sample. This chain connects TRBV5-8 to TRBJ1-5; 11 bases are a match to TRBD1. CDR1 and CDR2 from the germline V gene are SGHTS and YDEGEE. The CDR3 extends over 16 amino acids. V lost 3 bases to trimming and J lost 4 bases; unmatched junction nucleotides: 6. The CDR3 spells CASSSGTGGYNQPQHF. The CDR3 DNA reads TGTGCCAGCAGCTCCGGGACAGGGGGTTATAATCAGCCCCAGCATTTT. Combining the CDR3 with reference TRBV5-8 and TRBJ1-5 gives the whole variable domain EAGVTQSPTHLIKTRGQQATLRCSPISGHTSVYWYQQALGLGLQFLLWYDEGEERNRGNFPPRFSGRQFPNYSSELNVNALELEDSALYLCASSSGTGGYNQPQHFGDGTRLSIL.

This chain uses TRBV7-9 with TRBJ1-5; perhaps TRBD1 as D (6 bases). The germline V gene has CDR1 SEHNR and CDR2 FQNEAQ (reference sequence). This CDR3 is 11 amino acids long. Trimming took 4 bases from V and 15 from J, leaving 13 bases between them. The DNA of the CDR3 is TGTGCCAGCAGCTACCGGGACAACGGGCATTTT. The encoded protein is CASSYRDNGHF.

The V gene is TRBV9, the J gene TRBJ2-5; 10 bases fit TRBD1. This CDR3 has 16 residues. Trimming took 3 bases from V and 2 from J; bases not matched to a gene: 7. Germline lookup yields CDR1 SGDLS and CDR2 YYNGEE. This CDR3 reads CASSGGTGAIQETQYF. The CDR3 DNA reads TGTGCCAGCAGCGGGGGGACAGGGGCTATTCAAGAGACCCAGTACTTC.

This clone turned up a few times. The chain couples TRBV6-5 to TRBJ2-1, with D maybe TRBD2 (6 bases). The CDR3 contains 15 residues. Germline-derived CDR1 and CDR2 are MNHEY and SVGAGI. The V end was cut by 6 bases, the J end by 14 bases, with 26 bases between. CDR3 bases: TGTGCCAGCAGGCATAGAACCGGGACTCCCCGATATGAGTTCTTC. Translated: CASRHRTGTPRYEFF.

The chain's CDR3 is CASSLRGETQYF. In DNA, the CDR3 is TGTGCCAGCAGTTTACGAGGAGAGACCCAGTACTTC. The V and J genes are TRBV6-1 and TRBJ2-5; D is undetermined. This CDR3 is built from 12 residues. Germline lookup yields CDR1 MNHNS and CDR2 SASEGT. V gave up 5 bases and J gave up 4 bases, with 8 bases separating them.

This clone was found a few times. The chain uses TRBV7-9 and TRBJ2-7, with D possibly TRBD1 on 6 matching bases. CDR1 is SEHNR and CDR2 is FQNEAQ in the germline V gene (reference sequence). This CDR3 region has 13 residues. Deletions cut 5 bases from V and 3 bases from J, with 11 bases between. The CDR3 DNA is TGTGCCAGCAGCGGTTACAGGGTCTACGAGCAGTACTTC. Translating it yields CASSGYRVYEQYF.

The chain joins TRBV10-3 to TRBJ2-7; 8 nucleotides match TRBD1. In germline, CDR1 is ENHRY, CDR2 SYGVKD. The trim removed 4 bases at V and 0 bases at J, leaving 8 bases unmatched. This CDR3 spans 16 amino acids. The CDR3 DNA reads TGTGCCATCAGTGCCAGGGGGCGAGACATCTCCTACGAGCAGTACTTC. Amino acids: CAISARGRDISYEQYF.

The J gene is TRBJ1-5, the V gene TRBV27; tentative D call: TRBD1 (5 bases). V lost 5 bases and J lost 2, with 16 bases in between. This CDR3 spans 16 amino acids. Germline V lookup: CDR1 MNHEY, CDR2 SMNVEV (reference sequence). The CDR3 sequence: CASSPRPPGGNQPQHF. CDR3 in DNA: TGTGCCAGCAGTCCTCGACCCCCGGGGGGCAATCAGCCCCAGCATTTT.

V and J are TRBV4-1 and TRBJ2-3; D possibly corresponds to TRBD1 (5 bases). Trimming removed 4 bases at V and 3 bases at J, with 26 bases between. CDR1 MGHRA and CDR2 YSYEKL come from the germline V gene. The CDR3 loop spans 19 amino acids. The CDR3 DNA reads TGCGCCAGCAGCCGAACGGTACTATTTGGGCAAGGGGTAACAGATACGCAGTATTTT. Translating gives CASSRTVLFGQGVTDTQYF.

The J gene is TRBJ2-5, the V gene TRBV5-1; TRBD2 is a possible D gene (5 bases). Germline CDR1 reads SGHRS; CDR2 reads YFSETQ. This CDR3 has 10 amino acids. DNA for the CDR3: TGCACCAACGGGAAAGAGACCCAGTACTTC. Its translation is CTNGKETQYF.

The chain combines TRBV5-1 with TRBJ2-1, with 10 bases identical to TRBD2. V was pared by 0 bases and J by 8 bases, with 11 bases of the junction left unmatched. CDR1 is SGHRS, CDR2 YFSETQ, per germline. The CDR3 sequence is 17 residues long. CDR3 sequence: CASSLAVERGGHHEQFF. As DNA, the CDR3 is TGCGCCAGCAGCTTGGCCGTGGAGCGGGGGGGCCACCATGAGCAGTTCTTC.

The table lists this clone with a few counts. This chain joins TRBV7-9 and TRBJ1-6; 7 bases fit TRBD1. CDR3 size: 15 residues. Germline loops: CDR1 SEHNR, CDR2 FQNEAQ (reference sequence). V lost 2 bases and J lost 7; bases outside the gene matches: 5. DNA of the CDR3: TGTGCCAGCAGCTTACGGGACAGACCGAATTCACCCCTCCACTTT. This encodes CASSLRDRPNSPLHF.

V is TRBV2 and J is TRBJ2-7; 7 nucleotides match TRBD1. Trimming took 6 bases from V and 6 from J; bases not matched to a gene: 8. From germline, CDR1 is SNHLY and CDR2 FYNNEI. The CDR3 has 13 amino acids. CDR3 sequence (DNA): TGTGCCAGCAGGACGAGGGGGCGCAGCGAGCAGTACTTC. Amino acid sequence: CASRTRGRSEQYF.

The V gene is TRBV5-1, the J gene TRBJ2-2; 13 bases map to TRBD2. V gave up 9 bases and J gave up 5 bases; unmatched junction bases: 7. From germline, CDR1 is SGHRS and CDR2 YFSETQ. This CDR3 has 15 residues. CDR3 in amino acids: CATQGLAGQTGELFF. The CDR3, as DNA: TGCGCCACCCAGGGACTAGCGGGACAAACCGGGGAGCTGTTTTTT.

DNA of the CDR3: TGTGCCAGCAGTTACTCGAAGGGGTTAGACGAGCAGTACTTC. It codes for CASSYSKGLDEQYF. The chain combines TRBV6-6 with TRBJ2-7; TRBD1 is a possible D gene (5 bases). Germline V gives CDR1 MNHNY, CDR2 SVGAGI (reference sequence). The CDR3 runs to 14 residues. Trimming took 0 bases from V and 5 from J, leaving 11 bases between them.

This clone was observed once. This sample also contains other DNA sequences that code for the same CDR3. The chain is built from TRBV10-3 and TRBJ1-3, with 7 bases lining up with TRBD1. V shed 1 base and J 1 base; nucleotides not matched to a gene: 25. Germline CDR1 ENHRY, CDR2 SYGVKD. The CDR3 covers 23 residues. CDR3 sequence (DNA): TGTGCCATCAGTGAGTACCTCCCGAGGGACAGCGCTCCCTCTGGGAGATCTGGAAACACCATATATTTT. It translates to CAISEYLPRDSAPSGRSGNTIYF.

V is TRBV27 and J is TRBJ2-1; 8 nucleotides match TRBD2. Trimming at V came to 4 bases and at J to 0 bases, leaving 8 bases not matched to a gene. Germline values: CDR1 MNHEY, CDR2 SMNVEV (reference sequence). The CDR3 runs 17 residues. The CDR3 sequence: CASSSRSGRISYNEQFF. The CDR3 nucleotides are TGTGCCAGCAGTTCGAGGAGCGGGAGAATCTCCTACAATGAGCAGTTCTTC.

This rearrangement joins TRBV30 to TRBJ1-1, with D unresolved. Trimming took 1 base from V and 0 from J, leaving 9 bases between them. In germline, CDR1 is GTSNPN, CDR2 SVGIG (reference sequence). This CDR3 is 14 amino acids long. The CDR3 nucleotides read TGTGCCTGGAGTGCTTCGGAGATGAACACTGAAGCTTTCTTT. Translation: CAWSASEMNTEAFF. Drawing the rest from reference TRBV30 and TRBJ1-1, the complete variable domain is SQTIHQWPATLVQPVGSPLSLECTVEGTSNPNLYWYRQAAGRGLQLLFYSVGIGQISSEVPQNLSASRPQDRQFILSSKKLLLSDSGFYLCAWSASEMNTEAFFGQGTRLTVV.

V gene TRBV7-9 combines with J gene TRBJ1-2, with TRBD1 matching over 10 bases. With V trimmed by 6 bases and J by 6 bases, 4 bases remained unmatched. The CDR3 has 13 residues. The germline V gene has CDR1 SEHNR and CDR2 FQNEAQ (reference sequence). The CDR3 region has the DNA TGTGCCAGCAGAACCGGGACAGGGGATGGCTACACCTTC. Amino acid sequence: CASRTGTGDGYTF.

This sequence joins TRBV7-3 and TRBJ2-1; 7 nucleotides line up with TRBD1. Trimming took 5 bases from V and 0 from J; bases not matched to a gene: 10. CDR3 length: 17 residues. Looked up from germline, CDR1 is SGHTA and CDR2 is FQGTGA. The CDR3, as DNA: TGTGCCAGCAGCCCGAGGGGGCAGGGGCTCTCCTACAATGAGCAGTTCTTC. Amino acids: CASSPRGQGLSYNEQFF.

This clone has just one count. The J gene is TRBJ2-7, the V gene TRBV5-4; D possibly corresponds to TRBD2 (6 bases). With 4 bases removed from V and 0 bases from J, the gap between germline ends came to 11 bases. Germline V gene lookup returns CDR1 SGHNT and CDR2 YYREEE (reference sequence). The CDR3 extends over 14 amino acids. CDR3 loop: CASSDSGPSYEQYF. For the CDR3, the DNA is TGTGCCAGCAGCGATAGCGGTCCCTCCTACGAGCAGTACTTC.

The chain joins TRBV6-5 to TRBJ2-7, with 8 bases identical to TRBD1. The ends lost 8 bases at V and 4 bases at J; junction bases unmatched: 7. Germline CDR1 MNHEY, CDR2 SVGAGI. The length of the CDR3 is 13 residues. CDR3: CASGNRGLYEQYF. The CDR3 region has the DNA TGTGCCAGCGGTAACAGGGGGTTGTACGAGCAGTACTTC.

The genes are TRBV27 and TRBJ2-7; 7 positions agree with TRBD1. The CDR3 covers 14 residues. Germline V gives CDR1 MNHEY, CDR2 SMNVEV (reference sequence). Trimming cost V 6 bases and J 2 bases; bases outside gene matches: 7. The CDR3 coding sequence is TGTGCCAGCAGCCCCCGGGACAGCACCTACGAGCAGTACTTC. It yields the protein CASSPRDSTYEQYF.

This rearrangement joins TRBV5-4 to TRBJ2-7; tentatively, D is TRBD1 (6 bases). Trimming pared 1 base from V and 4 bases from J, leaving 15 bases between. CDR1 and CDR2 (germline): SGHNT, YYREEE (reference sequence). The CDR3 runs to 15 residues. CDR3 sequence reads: CASSLKDRISYEQYF. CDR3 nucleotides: TGTGCCAGCAGCTTGAAGGACAGAATTTCTTACGAGCAGTACTTC.